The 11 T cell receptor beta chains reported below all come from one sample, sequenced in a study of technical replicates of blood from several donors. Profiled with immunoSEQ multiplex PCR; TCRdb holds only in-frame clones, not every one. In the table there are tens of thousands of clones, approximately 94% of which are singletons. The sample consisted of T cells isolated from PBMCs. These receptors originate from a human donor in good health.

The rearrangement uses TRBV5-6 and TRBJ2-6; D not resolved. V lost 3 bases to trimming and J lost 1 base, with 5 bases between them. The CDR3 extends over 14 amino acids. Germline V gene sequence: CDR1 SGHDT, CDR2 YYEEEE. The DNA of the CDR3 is TGTGCCAGCAGCTCGGGTTCTGGGGCCAACGTCCTGACTTTC. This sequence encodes CASSSGSGANVLTF.

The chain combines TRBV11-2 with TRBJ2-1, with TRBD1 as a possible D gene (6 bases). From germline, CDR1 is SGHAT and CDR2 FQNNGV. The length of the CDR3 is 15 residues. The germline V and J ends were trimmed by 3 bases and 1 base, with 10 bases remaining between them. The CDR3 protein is CASSFRTVSYNEQFF. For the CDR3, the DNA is TGTGCCAGCAGCTTCAGGACAGTATCCTACAATGAGCAGTTCTTC.

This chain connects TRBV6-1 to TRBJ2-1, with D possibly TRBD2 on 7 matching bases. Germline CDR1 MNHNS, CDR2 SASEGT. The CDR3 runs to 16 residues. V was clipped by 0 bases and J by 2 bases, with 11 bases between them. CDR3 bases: TGTGCCAGCAGTGAAGCGCTAGGGGGGGCCTACAATGAGCAGTTCTTC. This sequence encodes CASSEALGGAYNEQFF.

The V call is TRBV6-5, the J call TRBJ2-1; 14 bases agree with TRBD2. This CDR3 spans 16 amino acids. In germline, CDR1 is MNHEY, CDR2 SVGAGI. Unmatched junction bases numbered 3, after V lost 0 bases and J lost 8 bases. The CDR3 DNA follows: TGTGCCAGCAGTTACTCAGGGACTAGCGGGAGCGATGAGCAGTTCTTC. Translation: CASSYSGTSGSDEQFF.

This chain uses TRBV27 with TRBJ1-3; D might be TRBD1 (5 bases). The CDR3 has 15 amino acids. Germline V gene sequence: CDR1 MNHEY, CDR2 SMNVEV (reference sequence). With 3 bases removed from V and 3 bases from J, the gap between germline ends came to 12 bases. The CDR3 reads CASSFRQGGGNTIYF. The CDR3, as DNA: TGTGCCAGCAGTTTCAGGCAGGGAGGTGGAAACACCATATATTTT.

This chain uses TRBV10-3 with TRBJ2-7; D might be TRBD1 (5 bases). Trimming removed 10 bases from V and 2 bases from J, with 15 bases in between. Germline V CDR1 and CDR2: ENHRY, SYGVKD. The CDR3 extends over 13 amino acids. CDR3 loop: CATSEGVTYEQYF. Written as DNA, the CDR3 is TGTGCCACGAGCGAAGGGGTTACCTACGAGCAGTACTTC.

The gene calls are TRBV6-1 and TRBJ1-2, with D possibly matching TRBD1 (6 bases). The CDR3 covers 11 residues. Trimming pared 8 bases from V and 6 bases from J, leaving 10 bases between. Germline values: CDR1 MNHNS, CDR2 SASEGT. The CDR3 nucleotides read TGTGCCAGCCAGGGGATGGATGGCTACACCTTC. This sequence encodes CASQGMDGYTF.

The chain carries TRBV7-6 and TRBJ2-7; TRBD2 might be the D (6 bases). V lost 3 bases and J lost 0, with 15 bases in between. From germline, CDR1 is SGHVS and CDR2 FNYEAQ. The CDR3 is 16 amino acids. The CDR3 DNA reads TGTGCCAGCAGCTTTATGGGGGGAAAGTTCTCCTACGAGCAGTACTTC. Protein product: CASSFMGGKFSYEQYF.

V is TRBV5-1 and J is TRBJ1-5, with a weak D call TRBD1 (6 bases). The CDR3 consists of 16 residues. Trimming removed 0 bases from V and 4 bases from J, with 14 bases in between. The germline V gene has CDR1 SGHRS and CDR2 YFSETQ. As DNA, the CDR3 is TGCGCCAGCAGCTTGGATGGGGGCGGTGGTAATCAGCCCCAGCATTTT. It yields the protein CASSLDGGGGNQPQHF.

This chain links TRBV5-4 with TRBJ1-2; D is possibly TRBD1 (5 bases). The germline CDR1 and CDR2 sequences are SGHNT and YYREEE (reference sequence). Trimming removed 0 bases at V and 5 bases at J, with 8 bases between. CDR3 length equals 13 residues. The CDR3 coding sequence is TGTGCCAGCAGCTTGGTCACAGGATATGGCTACACCTTC. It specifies CASSLVTGYGYTF.

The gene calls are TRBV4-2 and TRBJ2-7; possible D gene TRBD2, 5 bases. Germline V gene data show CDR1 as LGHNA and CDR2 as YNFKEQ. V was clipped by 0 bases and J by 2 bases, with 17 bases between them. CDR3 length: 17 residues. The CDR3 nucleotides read TGTGCCAGCAGCCAAGATATCCAGCGGACGTTTACCTACGAGCAGTACTTC. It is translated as CASSQDIQRTFTYEQYF.